The sample holds many counts of the clone carrying this T cell receptor beta chain. One entry per CDR3 protein, called by TCRdb with MiXCR from the RT-PCR reads. Of around 700,000 distinct CDR3 sequences in the sample, approximately 15% are singletons; the top ten hold about 3.9%. The V end lost 1 base, the J end lost 1 base, and 2 bases lay between the germline ends. Germline V gene lookup returns CDR1 LGHDT and CDR2 YNNKEL (reference sequence). The CDR3 spans 14 residues. V is TRBV3-1 and J is TRBJ2-6, with unresolved D. The clonotype was recovered from a female donor in good health, serving as a healthy control. Sequenced sample: memory CD4+ T cells from blood. Here the CDR3 reads CASSQVSGANVLTF. The CDR3 nucleotides read TGTGCCAGCAGCCAAGTTTCTGGGGCCAACGTCCTGACTTTC.